Following are 2 T cell receptor beta chains from one sample sequenced in a study of T cell repertoires in cytomegalovirus infection. TCRdb recomputed calls from the reads with MiXCR, one row per CDR3 protein. The table includes 250,000 to 300,000 distinct CDR3 sequences, roughly 24% detected once. Material: PBMCs. These receptors all stem from a human donor in good health (CMV status not recorded). Some clones in this sample may be carry-over from other donors' samples.

This clonotype was recorded a few times. J is TRBJ2-3 and V is TRBV7-3; 11 bases are a match to TRBD2. CDR1 and CDR2 from the germline V gene are SGHTA and FQGTGA. The trim removed 0 bases at V and 1 base at J, leaving 0 bases unmatched. This CDR3 is 16 amino acids long. The CDR3 protein is CASSLTTSGGTDTQYF. The CDR3 coding sequence is TGTGCCAGCAGCTTAACGACTAGCGGGGGCACAGATACGCAGTATTTT.

V gene TRBV7-2 combines with J gene TRBJ2-1, with D perhaps matching TRBD2 (5 bases). CDR1 and CDR2 from the germline V gene are SGHTA and FQGNSA. The CDR3 loop spans 15 amino acids. V lost 5 bases to trimming and J lost 15 bases, with 26 bases between them. CDR3 DNA sequence: TGTGCCAGCAGCCGTAGCGTGGAGGAGGCAAAGCCTCGGTTCTTC. Protein product: CASSRSVEEAKPRFF.